These 32 T cell receptor beta chains share one sample of origin, sequenced in a study of T cell changes during pregnancy in multiple sclerosis. Assay: immunoSEQ multiplex PCR; the TCRdb copy retains only in-frame clones and omits some. The data show 75,000 to 100,000 clones, with 92% seen just once and less than 2.5% held by the top ten. Here the sequenced sample was peripheral blood, taken after pregnancy. The receptors originated from a female donor in good health, enrolled as a control in a pregnancy study.

This chain links TRBV2 with TRBJ1-5; no firm D call. This CDR3 spans 14 amino acids. Trimming removed 6 bases from V and 4 bases from J, with 13 bases in between. Germline V gives CDR1 SNHLY, CDR2 FYNNEI. CDR3 nucleotides: TGTGCCAGCAGCTCCGTACTTACTAATCAGCCCCAGCATTTT. Amino acids: CASSSVLTNQPQHF.

The gene calls are TRBV30 and TRBJ2-2, with 8 bases matching TRBD1. Germline lookup yields CDR1 GTSNPN and CDR2 SVGIG (reference sequence). V gave up 1 base and J gave up 1 base; unmatched junction bases: 2. This CDR3 region has 15 residues. CDR3 sequence: CAWSGGTGNTGELFF. The CDR3 DNA sequence: TGTGCCTGGAGTGGAGGGACAGGGAACACCGGGGAGCTGTTTTTT.

This clone came up once. The chain carries TRBV27 and TRBJ1-2; 8 nucleotides align to TRBD1. The CDR3 is made up of 13 amino acids. J was trimmed by 8 bases and V by 5 bases; bases with no gene match: 7. Germline CDR1 and CDR2: MNHEY and SMNVEV (reference sequence). This chain's CDR3 is CASSDRGGHGYTF. As DNA, the CDR3 is TGTGCCAGCAGTGACAGGGGCGGGCACGGCTACACCTTC.

This CDR3 is CASSLLGQGTDTQYF. Written as DNA, the CDR3 is TGCGCCAGCAGCTTGCTCGGACAGGGGACAGATACGCAGTATTTT. The V gene is TRBV5-1, the J gene TRBJ2-3, with 9 bases identical to TRBD1. Per germline, CDR1 SGHRS and CDR2 YFSETQ. V shed 1 base, J shed 3 bases, and the junction held 3 bases outside the gene matches. The CDR3 runs to 15 residues.

The rearrangement links TRBV7-9 to TRBJ2-5; no reliable D call. The end of the DNA fits TRBJ2-7 better, so the J call may be wrong. CDR1 is SEHNR, CDR2 FQNEAQ, per germline (reference sequence). This CDR3 spans 12 amino acids. CDR3 DNA: TGTGCCAGCAGCTTAGGGTCCTACGAGCAGTACTTC. Its protein product is CASSLGSYEQYF.

This chain joins TRBV18 and TRBJ1-5, with 7 bases matching TRBD1. Germline CDR1 and CDR2: KGHSH and LQKENI. The CDR3 runs 15 residues. With V trimmed by 3 bases and J by 3 bases, 5 bases remained unmatched. The DNA of the CDR3 is TGTGCCAGCTCACCTGCGACAGGGAACAATCAGCCCCAGCATTTT. Translating gives CASSPATGNNQPQHF.

The chain carries TRBV29-1 and TRBJ2-1; 8 nucleotides align to TRBD2. V was pared by 6 bases and J by 1 base, with 8 bases of the junction left unmatched. Germline values: CDR1 SQVTM, CDR2 ANQGSEA. CDR3 length: 15 amino acids. The CDR3 nucleotides read TGCAGCGTCCAATCACTAGCGGTTTCCTACAATGAGCAGTTCTTC. This gives the protein CSVQSLAVSYNEQFF.

The chain couples TRBV4-1 to TRBJ2-1; a possible D gene is TRBD2 (6 bases). Germline CDR1 and CDR2: MGHRA and YSYEKL. Trimming shortened V by 3 bases and J by 7 bases, and 22 bases separated the two germline ends. CDR3 length: 17 residues. The CDR3 loop reads CASSQGPTSYPQNEQFF. CDR3 DNA sequence: TGCGCCAGCAGCCAGGGTCCAACTAGCTACCCACAGAATGAGCAGTTCTTC.

The chain links TRBV28 to TRBJ2-3; D not certain. The CDR3 contains 15 residues. Deletions cut 5 bases from V and 6 bases from J, with 18 bases between. Germline V gene sequence: CDR1 MDHEN, CDR2 SYDVKM. CDR3 nucleotide sequence: TGTGCCAGCAGTCAGGCGCGAGAGAATTGGGATACGCAGTATTTT. Its translation: CASSQARENWDTQYF.

The rearrangement joins TRBV29-1 to TRBJ2-1; 8 nucleotides match TRBD1. Trimming at V came to 7 bases and at J to 3 bases, leaving 8 bases not matched to a gene. The CDR3 has 14 amino acids. Per the germline V gene, CDR1 is SQVTM and CDR2 is ANQGSEA. This chain's CDR3 is CSAADRVDYNEQFF. The CDR3 region has the DNA TGCAGCGCCGCGGACAGGGTGGACTACAATGAGCAGTTCTTC.

This chain links TRBV2 with TRBJ1-5; 9 nucleotides line up with TRBD1. Germline V CDR1 and CDR2: SNHLY, FYNNEI. Unmatched junction bases numbered 1, after V lost 5 bases and J lost 2 bases. This CDR3 contains 14 residues. The CDR3 region has the DNA TGTGCCAGCAGTAGGACAGGGGGCAATCAGCCCCAGCATTTT. Amino acid sequence: CASSRTGGNQPQHF.

This sequence joins TRBV15 and TRBJ1-1, with D tentatively TRBD1 (6 bases). The CDR3 loop spans 15 amino acids. V was clipped by 0 bases and J by 4 bases, with 12 bases between them. Germline V CDR1 and CDR2: LNHNV, YYDKDF (reference sequence). The CDR3 reads CATSRDPLGGTEAFF. Written as DNA, the CDR3 is TGTGCCACCAGCAGAGATCCCCTAGGGGGCACTGAAGCTTTCTTT.

This clone was detected once. The chain recombines TRBV28 with TRBJ2-3; 9 bases align to TRBD2. The V gene end was trimmed by 3 bases and the J gene end by 4 bases; junction bases not matched to a gene: 5. CDR1 is MDHEN, CDR2 SYDVKM, per germline. The CDR3 length is 15 residues. The CDR3 region has the DNA TGTGCCAGCAGTTTCCGTAGCGGGAGATCAGATACGCAGTATTTT. Translating it yields CASSFRSGRSDTQYF.

The chain uses TRBV7-9 and TRBJ2-3; D is perhaps TRBD1 (5 bases). Germline assignment: CDR1 SEHNR and CDR2 FQNEAQ (reference sequence). The V gene lost 1 base and the J gene lost 6 bases, with 17 bases spanning the gap. CDR3 length: 16 amino acids. CDR3: CASSLDVNRPGDTQYF. The CDR3 DNA reads as TGTGCCAGCAGCTTAGACGTGAACAGGCCCGGGGATACGCAGTATTTT.

The chain couples TRBV30 to TRBJ2-3; TRBD2 aligns across 11 bases. There are 15 residues in the CDR3. After removal of 3 bases from V and 5 bases from J, the junction contained 7 bases not matched to a gene. Germline V gene data show CDR1 as GTSNPN and CDR2 as SVGIG (reference sequence). The CDR3, as DNA: TGTGCCTGGAGCTTAGCGGGGGGGCGGAGAGATACGCAGTATTTT. This codes for CAWSLAGGRRDTQYF.

V gene TRBV28 combines with J gene TRBJ1-4, with a weak D call TRBD1 (6 bases). Trimming stripped 3 bases from V and 0 bases from J, with 14 bases between. Germline V gives CDR1 MDHEN, CDR2 SYDVKM. The CDR3 is 17 residues long. The CDR3 DNA follows: TGTGCCAGCAGTTTTCGACAGGCGATTGCAACTAATGAAAAACTGTTTTTT. Encoded protein: CASSFRQAIATNEKLFF. Full variable domain (outside the CDR3, taken from reference TRBV28 and TRBJ1-4): DVKVTQSSRYLVKRTGEKVFLECVQDMDHENMFWYRQDPGLGLRLIYFSYDVKMKEKGDIPEGYSVSREKKERFSLILESASTNQTSMYLCASSFRQAIATNEKLFFGSGTQLSVL.

This clone occurred once. This chain uses TRBV7-8 with TRBJ2-1, with D perhaps TRBD2 (7 bases). V gave up 3 bases and J gave up 7 bases, with 13 bases separating them. CDR3 length equals 14 residues. The germline V gene encodes CDR1 SGHVS and CDR2 FQNEAQ. The DNA for the CDR3 is TGTGCCAGCAGCTTTGGGGGGGGCCGGAATGAGCAGTTCTTC. This codes for CASSFGGGRNEQFF.

This clone was counted a few times. The genes are TRBV30 and TRBJ2-3; 7 bases are shared with TRBD1. The germline V gene has CDR1 GTSNPN and CDR2 SVGIG (reference sequence). The CDR3 extends over 12 amino acids. Trimming at V came to 7 bases and at J to 4 bases, leaving 5 bases not matched to a gene. Here the CDR3 reads CALDRQADTQYF. DNA of the CDR3: TGTGCCTTGGACAGGCAGGCAGATACGCAGTATTTT. Complete variable domain (other parts from reference TRBV30 and TRBJ2-3): SQTIHQWPATLVQPVGSPLSLECTVEGTSNPNLYWYRQAAGRGLQLLFYSVGIGQISSEVPQNLSASRPQDRQFILSSKKLLLSDSGFYLCALDRQADTQYFGPGTRLTVL.

The chain has TRBV27 and TRBJ1-5, with 7 bases identical to TRBD1. Germline-derived CDR1 and CDR2 are MNHEY and SMNVEV (reference sequence). The CDR3 is made up of 14 amino acids. The junction had 3 bases not matched to a gene; V was cut back by 5 bases and J by 2 bases. CDR3 nucleotide sequence: TGTGCCAGCAGTCGTACAGGGGGCAATCAGCCCCAGCATTTT. Residues: CASSRTGGNQPQHF.

The chain employs TRBV2 and TRBJ2-1; 10 bases agree with TRBD2. Germline CDR1 reads SNHLY; CDR2 reads FYNNEI. The CDR3 has 15 residues. The V gene end was trimmed by 11 bases and the J gene end by 4 bases; junction bases not matched to a gene: 11. As DNA, the CDR3 is TGTGCCTCCCAAGGCACTAGCGGGATTTACAATGAGCAGTTCTTC. As protein: CASQGTSGIYNEQFF.

The chain has TRBV2 and TRBJ1-3; weak D call: TRBD1 (6 bases). Trimming cost V 5 bases and J 0 bases, with 11 bases left between them. The CDR3 loop spans 15 amino acids. CDR1 and CDR2 from the germline V gene are SNHLY and FYNNEI. In DNA form, the CDR3 reads TGTGCCAGCAGTCCCGACAGGCTCTCTGGAAACACCATATATTTT. It codes for CASSPDRLSGNTIYF.

This chain links TRBV7-3 with TRBJ2-3, with D maybe TRBD2 (6 bases). The CDR3 runs 14 residues. With 4 bases removed from V and 4 bases from J, the gap between germline ends came to 12 bases. Germline V gives CDR1 SGHTA, CDR2 FQGTGA. The CDR3 loop reads CASSSVGGPDTQYF. The CDR3 DNA sequence: TGTGCCAGCAGCTCTGTCGGGGGTCCAGATACGCAGTATTTT.

This chain connects TRBV7-9 to TRBJ1-6; 8 positions agree with TRBD1. This CDR3 has 14 amino acids. V lost 6 bases to trimming and J lost 9 bases; unmatched junction nucleotides: 7. The V gene's germline CDR1 is SEHNR and CDR2 FQNEAQ (reference sequence). Here the CDR3 reads CASRQGQGRSPLHF. Here the CDR3 DNA reads TGTGCCAGCAGACAAGGACAGGGCCGTTCACCCCTCCACTTT.

The rearrangement joins TRBV5-6 to TRBJ1-6, with 7 bases fitting TRBD1. V was clipped by 7 bases and J by 5 bases; unmatched bases: 6. The germline V gene has CDR1 SGHDT and CDR2 YYEEEE. The CDR3 runs to 14 residues. CDR3 DNA sequence: TGTGCCAGCCATCAACAGGGGAATAATTCACCCCTCCACTTT. Encoded protein: CASHQQGNNSPLHF.

V and J are TRBV6-5 and TRBJ1-1, with D hard to call. The CDR3 is made up of 14 amino acids. CDR1 MNHEY and CDR2 SVGAGI come from the germline V gene. V lost 7 bases, J lost 0 bases, and 12 bases lay in between. CDR3 coding DNA: TGTGCCAGCACTTTGGCAGTCATGAACACTGAAGCTTTCTTT. Translated: CASTLAVMNTEAFF.

V is TRBV19 and J is TRBJ2-7; 11 nucleotides match TRBD2. CDR1 LNHDA and CDR2 SQIVND come from the germline V gene (reference sequence). The CDR3 loop spans 14 amino acids. V dropped 7 bases and J dropped 2; count of bases not matched to a gene: 4. This CDR3 reads CASKLTSGAYEQYF. Here the CDR3 DNA reads TGTGCCAGTAAACTGACTAGCGGGGCCTACGAGCAGTACTTC.

The gene calls are TRBV30 and TRBJ2-7; TRBD2 aligns across 16 bases. The length of the CDR3 is 16 residues. Germline V lookup: CDR1 GTSNPN, CDR2 SVGIG (reference sequence). Germline trimming cut 4 bases from V and 2 bases from J; bases unmatched to any gene: 5. CDR3 residues: CAWKGLAGGRAYEQYF. In DNA form, the CDR3 reads TGTGCCTGGAAGGGACTAGCGGGAGGGAGGGCCTACGAGCAGTACTTC.

The chain recombines TRBV5-5 with TRBJ2-2; a weak D match, TRBD1 (5 bases). This CDR3 spans 18 amino acids. Trimming stripped 4 bases from V and 2 bases from J, with 21 bases between. From germline, CDR1 is SGHKS and CDR2 YYEKEE (reference sequence). The CDR3 sequence is CASSPVGLSGLNTGELFF. CDR3 DNA: TGTGCCAGCAGCCCCGTGGGGCTGAGTGGTCTAAACACCGGGGAGCTGTTTTTT.

The chain recombines TRBV5-1 with TRBJ1-1, with D hard to call. The CDR3 has 15 residues. V was shortened by 0 bases and J by 2 bases, with 11 bases between the two germline ends. Germline V gene data show CDR1 as SGHRS and CDR2 as YFSETQ. The CDR3 DNA sequence: TGCGCCAGCAGCTTGGGGCCCGAAAGTAACACTGAAGCTTTCTTT. The encoded protein is CASSLGPESNTEAFF. The whole variable domain, remainder taken from reference TRBV5-1 and TRBJ1-1, is KAGVTQTPRYLIKTRGQQVTLSCSPISGHRSVSWYQQTPGQGLQFLFEYFSETQRNKGNFPGRFSGRQFSNSRSEMNVSTLELGDSALYLCASSLGPESNTEAFFGQGTRLTVV.

The V call is TRBV6-5, the J call TRBJ1-1; 7 nucleotides line up with TRBD1. Germline trimming cut 11 bases from V and 2 bases from J; bases unmatched to any gene: 11. The length of the CDR3 is 14 residues. Per germline, CDR1 MNHEY and CDR2 SVGAGI. The CDR3 loop is CASQKTGRNTEAFF. The CDR3 coding sequence is TGTGCCTCCCAGAAGACAGGGCGAAACACTGAAGCTTTCTTT.

The V gene is TRBV9, the J gene TRBJ1-1, with no clear D. The CDR3 has 16 amino acids. Germline values: CDR1 SGDLS, CDR2 YYNGEE. V lost 1 base and J 1 base, leaving 14 bases between the germline ends. The CDR3 sequence: CASSVSAGLKNTEAFF. In DNA form, the CDR3 reads TGTGCCAGCAGCGTAAGTGCAGGCCTGAAGAACACTGAAGCTTTCTTT.

This clone has just one count. The chain combines TRBV7-3 with TRBJ2-5; 12 nucleotides align to TRBD2. J gave up 3 bases and V 5 bases, and 4 bases lay outside the gene matches. The germline V gene encodes CDR1 SGHTA and CDR2 FQGTGA. The CDR3 has 15 amino acids. CDR3 amino acids: CASSIRLAGEETQYF. In DNA form, the CDR3 reads TGTGCCAGCAGCATAAGACTAGCGGGGGAAGAGACCCAGTACTTC.